The present entry profiles one T cell receptor (beta chain) with its context. One end of the junction does not line up with germline, which may come from a read error. A primer matching the constant region was used to make TCR beta cDNA from 450 to 550 ng of total RNA. Investigators got TCR beta libraries out of three nested multiplex PCR rounds, done with slightly modified ARM-PCR. TRBV1-TRBV30 forward and Cbeta reverse primers drove the first two approximately 10-cycle rounds. MiXCR, applied by TCRdb to the multiplex PCR reads, yields one record per CDR3 protein. The sample shows about 190,000 distinct CDR3 sequences, approximately 86% of them seen only once. Germline V gene data show CDR1 as SGHRS and CDR2 as YFSETQ. The CDR3 loop spans 15 amino acids. This sample is drawn from a study of tumor-infiltrating lymphocytes in primary liver carcinoma. From unsorted bulk tissue weighing about 20-32 mg, DNA and RNA were co-extracted. The patients, who had chronic HBV infection, were treatment-naive (untreated).

This chain uses TRBV5-1 with TRBJ1-2; D remains unclear. The source of this sequence is a middle-aged man with primary liver carcinoma and hepatitis B virus infection. Sequences were obtained from tumor tissue from primary liver carcinoma. CDR3 bases: TGCGCCAGCACCTTGGTGGTAGGAGCAGAATATGGCTACACCTTC. Translated: CASTLVVGAEYGYTF.